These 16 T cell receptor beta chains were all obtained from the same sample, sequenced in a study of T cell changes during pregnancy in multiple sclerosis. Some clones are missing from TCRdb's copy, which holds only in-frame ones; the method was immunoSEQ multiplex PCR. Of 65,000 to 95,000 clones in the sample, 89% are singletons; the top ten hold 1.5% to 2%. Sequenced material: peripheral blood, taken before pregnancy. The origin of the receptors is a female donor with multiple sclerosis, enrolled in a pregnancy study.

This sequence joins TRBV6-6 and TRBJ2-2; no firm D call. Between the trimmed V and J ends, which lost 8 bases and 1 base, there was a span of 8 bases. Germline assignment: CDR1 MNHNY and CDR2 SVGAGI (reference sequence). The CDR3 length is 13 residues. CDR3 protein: CASPSGNTGELFF. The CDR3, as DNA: TGTGCCAGCCCCTCGGGGAACACCGGGGAGCTGTTTTTT.

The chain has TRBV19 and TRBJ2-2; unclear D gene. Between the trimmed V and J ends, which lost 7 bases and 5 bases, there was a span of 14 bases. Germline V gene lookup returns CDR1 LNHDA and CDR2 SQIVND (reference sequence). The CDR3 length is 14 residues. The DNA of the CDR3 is TGTGCCAGTATCGACAACGGTTTAACCGGGGAGCTGTTTTTT. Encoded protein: CASIDNGLTGELFF.

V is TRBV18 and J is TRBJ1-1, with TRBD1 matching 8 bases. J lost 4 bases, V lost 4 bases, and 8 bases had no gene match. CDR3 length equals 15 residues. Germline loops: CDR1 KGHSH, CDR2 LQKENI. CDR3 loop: CASSLDTGGVTEAFF. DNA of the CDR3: TGTGCCAGCTCACTCGACACAGGGGGGGTCACTGAAGCTTTCTTT.

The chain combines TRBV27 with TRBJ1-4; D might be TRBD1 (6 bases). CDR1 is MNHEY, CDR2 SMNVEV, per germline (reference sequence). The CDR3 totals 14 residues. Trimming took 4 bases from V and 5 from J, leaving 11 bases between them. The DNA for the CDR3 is TGTGCCAGCAGTTCATTAACAGGGAATGAAAAACTGTTTTTT. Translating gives CASSSLTGNEKLFF.

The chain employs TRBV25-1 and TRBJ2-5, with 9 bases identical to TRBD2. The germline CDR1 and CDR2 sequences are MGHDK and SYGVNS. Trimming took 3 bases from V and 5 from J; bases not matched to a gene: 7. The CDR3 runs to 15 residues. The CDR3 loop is CASSDRAGGGETQYF. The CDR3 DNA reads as TGTGCCAGCAGTGATCGAGCGGGGGGAGGTGAGACCCAGTACTTC.

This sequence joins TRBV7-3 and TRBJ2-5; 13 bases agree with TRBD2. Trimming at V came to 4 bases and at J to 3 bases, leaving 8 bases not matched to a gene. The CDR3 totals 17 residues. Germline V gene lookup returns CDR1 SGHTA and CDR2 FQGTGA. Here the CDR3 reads CASSSGLAGTREETQYF. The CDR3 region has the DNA TGTGCCAGCAGCTCGGGACTAGCGGGGACCAGGGAAGAGACCCAGTACTTC. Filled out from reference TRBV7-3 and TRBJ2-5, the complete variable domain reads GAGVSQTPSNKVTEKGKYVELRCDPISGHTALYWYRQSLGQGPEFLIYFQGTGAADDSGLPNDRFFAVRPEGSVSTLKIQRTERGDSAVYLCASSSGLAGTREETQYFGPGTRLLVL.

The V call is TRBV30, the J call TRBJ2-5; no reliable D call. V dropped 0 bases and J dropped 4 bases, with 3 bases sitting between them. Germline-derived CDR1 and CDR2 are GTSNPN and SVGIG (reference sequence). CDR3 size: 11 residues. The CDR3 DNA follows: TGTGCCTGGAGTGTCGTAGAGACCCAGTACTTC. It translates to CAWSVVETQYF. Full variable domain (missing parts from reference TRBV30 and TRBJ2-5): SQTIHQWPATLVQPVGSPLSLECTVEGTSNPNLYWYRQAAGRGLQLLFYSVGIGQISSEVPQNLSASRPQDRQFILSSKKLLLSDSGFYLCAWSVVETQYFGPGTRLLVL.

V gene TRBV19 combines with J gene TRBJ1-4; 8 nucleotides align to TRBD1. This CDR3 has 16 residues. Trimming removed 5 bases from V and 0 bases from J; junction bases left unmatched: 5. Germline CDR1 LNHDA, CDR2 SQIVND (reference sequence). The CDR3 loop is CASSSTGGATNEKLFF. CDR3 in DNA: TGTGCCAGTAGTTCCACAGGGGGAGCAACTAATGAAAAACTGTTTTTT.

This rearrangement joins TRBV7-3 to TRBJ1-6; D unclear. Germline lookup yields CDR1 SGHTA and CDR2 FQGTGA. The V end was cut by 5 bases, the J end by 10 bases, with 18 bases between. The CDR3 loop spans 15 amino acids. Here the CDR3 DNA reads TGTGCCAGCAGCCCGAAGGGAGGACTCAGCTCACCCCTCCACTTT. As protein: CASSPKGGLSSPLHF.

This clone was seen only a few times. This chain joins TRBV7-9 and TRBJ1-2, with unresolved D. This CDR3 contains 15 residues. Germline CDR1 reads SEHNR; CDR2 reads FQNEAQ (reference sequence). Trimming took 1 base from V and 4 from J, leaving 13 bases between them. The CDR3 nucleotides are TGTGCCAGCAGCTTAGTGTCGGGTAATGGCTATGGCTACACCTTC. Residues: CASSLVSGNGYGYTF.

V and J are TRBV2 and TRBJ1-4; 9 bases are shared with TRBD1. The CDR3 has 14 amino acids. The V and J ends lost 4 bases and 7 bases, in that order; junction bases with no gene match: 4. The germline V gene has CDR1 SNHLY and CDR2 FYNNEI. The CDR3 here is CASSAGTGSEKLFF. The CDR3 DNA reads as TGTGCCAGCAGTGCCGGGACAGGGAGTGAAAAACTGTTTTTT.

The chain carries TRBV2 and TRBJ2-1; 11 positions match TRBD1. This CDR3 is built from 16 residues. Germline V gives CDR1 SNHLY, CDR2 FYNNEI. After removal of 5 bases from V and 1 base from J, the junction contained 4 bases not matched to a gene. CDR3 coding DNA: TGTGCCAGCAGTCGGACAGGGGGCGATTCCTACAATGAGCAGTTCTTC. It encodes CASSRTGGDSYNEQFF.

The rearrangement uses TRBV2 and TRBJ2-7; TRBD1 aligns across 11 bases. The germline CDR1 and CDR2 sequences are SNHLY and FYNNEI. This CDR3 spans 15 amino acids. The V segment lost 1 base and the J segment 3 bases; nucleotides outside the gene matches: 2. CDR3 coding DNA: TGTGCCAGCAGTGAAGAGGGACAGGGGGACTACGAGCAGTACTTC. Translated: CASSEEGQGDYEQYF.

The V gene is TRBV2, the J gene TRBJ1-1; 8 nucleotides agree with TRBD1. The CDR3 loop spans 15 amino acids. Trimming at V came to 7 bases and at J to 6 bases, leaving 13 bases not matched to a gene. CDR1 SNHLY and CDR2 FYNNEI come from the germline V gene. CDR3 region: CASTRVAGGNAEAFF. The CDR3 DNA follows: TGTGCCAGCACCAGAGTCGCAGGGGGCAACGCTGAAGCTTTCTTT.

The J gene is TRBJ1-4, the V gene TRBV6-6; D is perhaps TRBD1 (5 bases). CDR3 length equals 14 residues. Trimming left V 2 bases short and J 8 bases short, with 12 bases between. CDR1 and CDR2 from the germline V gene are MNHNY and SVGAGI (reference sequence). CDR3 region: CASSYGGMGEKLFF. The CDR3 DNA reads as TGTGCCAGCAGTTACGGGGGGATGGGGGAAAAACTGTTTTTT.

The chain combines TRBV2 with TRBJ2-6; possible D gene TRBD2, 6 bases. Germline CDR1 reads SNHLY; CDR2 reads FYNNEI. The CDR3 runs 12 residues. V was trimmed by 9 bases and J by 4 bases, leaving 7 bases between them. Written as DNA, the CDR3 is TGTGCCAGTCGGGGGGGGGCCAACGTCCTGACTTTC. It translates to CASRGGANVLTF. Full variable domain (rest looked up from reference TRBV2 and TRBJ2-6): EPEVTQTPSHQVTQMGQEVILRCVPISNHLYFYWYRQILGQKVEFLVSFYNNEISEKSEIFDDQFSVERPDGSNFTLKIRSTKLEDSAMYFCASRGGANVLTFGAGSRLTVL.